These 11 T cell receptor beta chains were all obtained from the same sample, sequenced in a study of blood T cell repertoires in COVID-19. This table comes from immunoSEQ multiplex PCR, and its TCRdb copy is limited to in-frame clones, with some not included. The data show 110,000 to 150,000 clones, approximately 80% seen once. Sequencing was performed on PBMCs or T cells enriched from blood (not recorded which). The origin of the receptors is a woman aged 18 to 35 who had been exposed to COVID-19.

The chain has TRBV7-6 and TRBJ2-5; no clear D gene. Trimming pared 5 bases from V and 3 bases from J, leaving 7 bases between. The CDR3 contains 12 residues. The germline CDR1 and CDR2 sequences are SGHVS and FNYEAQ. The CDR3 spells CASSHVEETQYF. The CDR3 region has the DNA TGTGCCAGCAGCCACGTAGAAGAGACCCAGTACTTC. Filled out from reference TRBV7-6 and TRBJ2-5, the complete variable domain reads GAGVSQSPRYKVTKRGQDVALRCDPISGHVSLYWYRQALGQGPEFLTYFNYEAQQDKSGLPNDRFSAERPEGSISTLTIQRTEQRDSAMYRCASSHVEETQYFGPGTRLLVL.

The rearrangement joins TRBV4-2 to TRBJ1-3; a possible D gene is TRBD1 (5 bases). Germline values: CDR1 LGHNA, CDR2 YNFKEQ. V dropped 0 bases and J dropped 0 bases, with 12 bases sitting between them. The CDR3 sequence is 17 residues long. In nucleotides, the CDR3 is TGTGCCAGCAGCCAAGACAAACAGGCACACTCTGGAAACACCATATATTTT. It is translated as CASSQDKQAHSGNTIYF.

The chain is built from TRBV3-1 (or the pseudogene TRBV3-2) and TRBJ1-4; D call uncertain. The CDR3 spans 15 residues. V dropped 0 bases and J dropped 12 bases, with 17 bases sitting between them. From germline, CDR1 is LGHDT and CDR2 YNNKEL (reference sequence). CDR3 nucleotides: TGTGCCAGCAGCCAAGATACCCACCGAGGGAGGGAACTGTTTTTT. Its translation: CASSQDTHRGRELFF.

J is TRBJ2-5 and V is TRBV7-6; the D is unclear. CDR1 is SGHVS and CDR2 is FNYEAQ in the germline V gene. The CDR3 has 13 amino acids. V was clipped by 3 bases and J by 2 bases, with 7 bases between them. The CDR3 DNA follows: TGTGCCAGCAGCTTTGGCCAGCAAGAGACCCAGTACTTC. It codes for CASSFGQQETQYF.

The table lists this clone with a count of one. J is TRBJ2-5 and V is TRBV11-2; no firm D call. The CDR3 is 16 amino acids. Germline V lookup: CDR1 SGHAT, CDR2 FQNNGV. V lost 6 bases and J 0 bases, leaving 17 bases between the germline ends. The CDR3 region is CASRPFTLADQETQYF. Here the CDR3 DNA reads TGTGCCAGCAGACCCTTTACCCTTGCGGACCAAGAGACCCAGTACTTC.

The J gene is TRBJ1-2, the V gene TRBV19, with D perhaps matching TRBD1 (6 bases). The ends were cut back, 3 bases at V and 3 bases at J, with 14 bases in the middle. Germline loops: CDR1 LNHDA, CDR2 SQIVND (reference sequence). This CDR3 has 15 amino acids. The CDR3 DNA follows: TGTGCCAGTAGTATTCCCCGGGGGGCTTACTATGGCTACACCTTC. Translating it yields CASSIPRGAYYGYTF.

Note on this clone: The identical CDR3 is also encoded by other nucleotide sequences in the sample. CDR3 DNA: TGTGCCACCAGTGATTGGGACAGGGGGACTGAAGCTTTCTTT. Its translation: CATSDWDRGTEAFF. The rearrangement links TRBV24-1 to TRBJ1-1; 11 bases fit TRBD1. This CDR3 spans 14 amino acids. Germline V gene data show CDR1 as KGHDR and CDR2 as SFDVKD. The junction had 0 bases not matched to a gene; V was cut back by 2 bases and J by 5 bases.

This clone was observed once. The chain links TRBV11-2 to TRBJ2-1; 7 nucleotides agree with TRBD2. Unmatched junction bases numbered 0, after V lost 1 base and J lost 6 bases. This CDR3 is 13 amino acids long. Germline CDR1 SGHAT, CDR2 FQNNGV. The CDR3 is CASSLGTSNEQFF. The CDR3 DNA follows: TGTGCCAGCAGCTTAGGGACTAGCAATGAGCAGTTCTTC.

This chain uses TRBV20-1 with TRBJ2-1, with 12 bases matching TRBD2. Germline lookup yields CDR1 DFQATT and CDR2 SNEGSKA (reference sequence). The J segment lost 8 bases and the V segment lost 3 bases, leaving 8 bases of the junction unmatched. This CDR3 has 15 residues. The CDR3 DNA follows: TGCAGTGCTAGTGTTAGACTAGCGGGAGAGGATGAGCAGTTCTTC. This translates into CSASVRLAGEDEQFF.

V is TRBV11-2 and J is TRBJ2-2; 8 bases are shared with TRBD2. Per germline, CDR1 SGHAT and CDR2 FQNNGV. CDR3 length: 15 residues. Trimming at V came to 9 bases and at J to 6 bases, leaving 12 bases not matched to a gene. CDR3 region: CASSPTGGPSGELFF. The CDR3 nucleotides are TGTGCCAGTAGTCCCACGGGAGGGCCTTCCGGGGAGCTGTTTTTT.

This clone came up once. This chain joins TRBV7-9 and TRBJ2-1; TRBD2 is a possible D gene (6 bases). This CDR3 comprises 15 residues. V shed 3 bases and J shed 0 bases, with 9 bases lying between them. Germline V lookup: CDR1 SEHNR, CDR2 FQNEAQ (reference sequence). In nucleotides, the CDR3 is TGTGCCAGCAGCTTTACCGGGAGCTCCTACAATGAGCAGTTCTTC. Amino acid sequence: CASSFTGSSYNEQFF.